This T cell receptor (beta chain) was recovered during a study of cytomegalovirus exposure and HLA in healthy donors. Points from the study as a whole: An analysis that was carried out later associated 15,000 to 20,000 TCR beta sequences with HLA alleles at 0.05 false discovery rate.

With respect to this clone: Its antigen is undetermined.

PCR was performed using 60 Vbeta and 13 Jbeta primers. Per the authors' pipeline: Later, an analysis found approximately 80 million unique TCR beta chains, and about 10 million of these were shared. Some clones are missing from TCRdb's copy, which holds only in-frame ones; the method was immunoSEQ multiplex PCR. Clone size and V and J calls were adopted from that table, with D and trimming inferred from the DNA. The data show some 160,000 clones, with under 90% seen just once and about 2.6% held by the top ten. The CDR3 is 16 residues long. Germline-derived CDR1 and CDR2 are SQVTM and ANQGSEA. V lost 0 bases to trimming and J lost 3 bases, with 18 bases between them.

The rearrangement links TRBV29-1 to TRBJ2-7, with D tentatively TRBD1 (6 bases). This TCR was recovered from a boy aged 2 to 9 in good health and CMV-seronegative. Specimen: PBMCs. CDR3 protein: CSVEENTGKSGYEQYF. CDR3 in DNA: TGCAGCGTTGAAGAGAATACAGGGAAGAGTGGCTACGAGCAGTACTTC.